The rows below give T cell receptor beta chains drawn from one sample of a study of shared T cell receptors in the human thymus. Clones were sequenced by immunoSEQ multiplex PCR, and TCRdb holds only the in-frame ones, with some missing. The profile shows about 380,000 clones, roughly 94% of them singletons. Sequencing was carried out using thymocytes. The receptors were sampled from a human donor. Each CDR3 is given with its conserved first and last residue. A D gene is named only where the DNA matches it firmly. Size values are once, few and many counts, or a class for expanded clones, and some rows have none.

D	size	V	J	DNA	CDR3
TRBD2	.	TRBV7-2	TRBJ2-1	TGTGCCAGCAGCTCCCAGTTTAGCGGGAGGTATGAGCAGTTCTTC	CASSSQFSGRYEQFF
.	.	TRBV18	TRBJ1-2	TGTGCCAGCTCACTTGACGACAGGACCTATGGCTACACCTTC	CASSLDDRTYGYTF
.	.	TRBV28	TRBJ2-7	TGTGCCAGCAGCATGGATGTAGGGGAGAGCACCTACGAGCAGTACTTC	CASSMDVGESTYEQYF
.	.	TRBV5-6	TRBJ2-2	TGTGCCAGCAGCTTGGCATTTACAGGGTTCGACACCGGGGAGCTGTTTTTT	CASSLAFTGFDTGELFF
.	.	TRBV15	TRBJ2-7	TGTGCCACCAGCAGAGATCCAGGAAAAAGGACAGAGTACTACGAGCAGTACTTC	CATSRDPGKRTEYYEQYF
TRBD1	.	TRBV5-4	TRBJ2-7	TGTGCCAGCAGCCTCCGGGACAGGGCCTCCTCCTACGAGCAGTACTTC	CASSLRDRASSYEQYF
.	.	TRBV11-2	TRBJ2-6	TGTGCCAGCAGCCCCATCGGGAGTCTCGTCGGCTCTGGGGCCAACGTCCTGACTTTC	CASSPIGSLVGSGANVLTF
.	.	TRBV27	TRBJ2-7	TGTGCCAGCAGTACATACTCCCGAACCTACGAGCAGTACTTC	CASSTYSRTYEQYF
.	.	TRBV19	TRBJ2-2	TGTGCCAGTAGTGCCGCCGGAGAGGTACTCGCGAACACCGGGGAGCTGTTTTTT	CASSAAGEVLANTGELFF
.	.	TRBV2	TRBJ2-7	TGTGCCAGCCAAGTCCCTGGGTCCTACGAGCAGTACTTC	CASQVPGSYEQYF
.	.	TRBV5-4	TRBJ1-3	TGTGCCAGCAGCTTGGAACAGGAGGGGACTGGAAACACCATATATTTT	CASSLEQEGTGNTIYF
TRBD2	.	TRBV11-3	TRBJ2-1	TGTGCCAGCAGCTTAGACGACCCCCAGCTAGCGGGAGACAATGAGCAGTTCTTC	CASSLDDPQLAGDNEQFF
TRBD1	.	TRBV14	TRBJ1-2	TGTGCCAGCAGCCAAGATCGGAAGACAGGGGTCGATGGCTACACCTTC	CASSQDRKTGVDGYTF
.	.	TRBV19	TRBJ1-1	TGTGCCAGTAGTATAGGAACGACTGAAGCTTTCTTT	CASSIGTTEAFF
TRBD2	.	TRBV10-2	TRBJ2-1	TGCGCCAGCAGTGAGAGTGTAGGGACTAGCGGGAACCATGAGCAGTTCTTC	CASSESVGTSGNHEQFF
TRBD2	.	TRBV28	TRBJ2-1	TGTGCCAGCAGCCACCCTAGCGGGGATGAGCAGTTCTTC	CASSHPSGDEQFF
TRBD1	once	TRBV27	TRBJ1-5	TGTGCCAGCAGTTTCACGGGACAGGGCGACGATAGCAATCAGCCCCAGCATTTT	CASSFTGQGDDSNQPQHF
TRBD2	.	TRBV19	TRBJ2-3	TGTGCCAGTAGTAGCGGGAGGTATAAAGATACGCAGTATTTT	CASSSGRYKDTQYF
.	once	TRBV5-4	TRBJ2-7	TGTGCCAGCAGCTTGGCCGGGTTCGACCGACACGAGCAGTACTTC	CASSLAGFDRHEQYF
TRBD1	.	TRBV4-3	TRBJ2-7	TGCGCCAGCAAAAAGGACAGGACCAGGGACGAGCAGTACTTC	CASKKDRTRDEQYF
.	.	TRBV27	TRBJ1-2	TGTGCCAGCAGTTCACCGGACAGACCCTATGGCTACACCTTC	CASSSPDRPYGYTF
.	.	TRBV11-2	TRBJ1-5	TGTGCCAGCAGCTTAGTAACCGGACACCATAGCAATCAGCCCCAGCATTTT	CASSLVTGHHSNQPQHF
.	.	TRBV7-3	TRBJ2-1	TGTGCCAGCAGCTTAAGGAATCCGGTCGATTACAATGAGCAGTTCTTC	CASSLRNPVDYNEQFF
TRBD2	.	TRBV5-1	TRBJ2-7	TGCGCCAGCAGCCCTTTTAGCGGGAGCCATTACGAGCAGTACTTC	CASSPFSGSHYEQYF
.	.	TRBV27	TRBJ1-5	TGTGCCAGCAGTTTGTGGAACAATCAGCCCCAGCATTTT	CASSLWNNQPQHF
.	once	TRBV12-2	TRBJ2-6	TGTGCAAGTCGCGTCCGAGGGTCCGGGACAGGGGTCCCCTCTGGGGCCAACGTCCTGACTTTC	CASRVRGSGTGVPSGANVLTF
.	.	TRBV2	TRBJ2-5	TGTGCCAGCGACCCATGCGGTTCTTATAACAGGGAGACCCAGTACTTC	CASDPCGSYNRETQYF
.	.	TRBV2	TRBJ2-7	TGTGCCAGCAGGAGGGACCCTTACGAGCAGTACTTC	CASRRDPYEQYF
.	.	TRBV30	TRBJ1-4	TGTGCCTGGAGTGGGACAGCAACTAATGAAAAACTGTTTTTT	CAWSGTATNEKLFF
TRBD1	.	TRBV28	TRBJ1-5	TGTGCCAGCAGTTCCACCCTGGACAGGGGGGCCCAGCATTTT	CASSSTLDRGAQHF
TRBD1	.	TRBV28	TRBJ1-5	TGTGCCAGCAGCTCCCCGGACAGGGGTAACCGGCCTTTAGTAGGGCCCCAGCATTTT	CASSSPDRGNRPLVGPQHF
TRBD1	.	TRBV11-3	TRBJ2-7	TGTGCCAGCAGTTTCGACAGGGGGCGCGAATACGAGCAGTACTTC	CASSFDRGREYEQYF
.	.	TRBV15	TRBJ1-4	TGTGCCACCAGCAGAGATCGGTCGACTGGAGGGGGGTTTTATGAAAAACTGTTTTTT	CATSRDRSTGGGFYEKLFF
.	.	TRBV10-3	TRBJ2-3	TGTGCCATCAGGGGACCTGACACGGAAGGCACAGATACGCAGTATTTT	CAIRGPDTEGTDTQYF
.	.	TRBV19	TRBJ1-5	TGTGCCAGTAGTATAGAGGCCCGGGGTCAGCCCCAGCATTTT	CASSIEARGQPQHF
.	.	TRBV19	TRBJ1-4	TGTGCCAGTCTGGGACACACTAATGAAAAACTGTTTTTT	CASLGHTNEKLFF
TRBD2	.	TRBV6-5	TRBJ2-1	TGTGCCAGCAGTCCCGGGGGGGAGCAGTTCTTC	CASSPGGEQFF
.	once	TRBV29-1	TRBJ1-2	.	CSAEDIYGYTFAPPYTF
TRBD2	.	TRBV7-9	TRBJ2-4	TGTGCCAGCAGCCAGGGACTAGCGGGAGGGCCCTCGGACATTCAGTACTTC	CASSQGLAGGPSDIQYF
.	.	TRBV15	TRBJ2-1	TGTGCCACTCAGATCAGCCCACCTTACAATGAGCAGTTCTTC	CATQISPPYNEQFF
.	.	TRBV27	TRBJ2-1	TGTGCCAGCAGTGTAGACTGGACTCAGGGGCAGTTCTTC	CASSVDWTQGQFF
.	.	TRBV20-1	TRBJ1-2	TGCAGTGCTACCCACCGTTATGGCTACACCTTC	CSATHRYGYTF
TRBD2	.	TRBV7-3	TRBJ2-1	TGTGCCAGCAGCTTAGCGGGAGGGGTTGAGAATGAGCAGTTCTTC	CASSLAGGVENEQFF
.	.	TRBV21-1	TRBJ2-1	TGTGCCAGCAGCAAAGGGAACCAAGCGGGAAAGTCCTACAATGAGCAGTTCTTC	CASSKGNQAGKSYNEQFF
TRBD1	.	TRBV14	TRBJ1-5	TGTGCCAGCAGCCGAGGGGGCTTAAATCAGCCCCAGCATTTT	CASSRGGLNQPQHF
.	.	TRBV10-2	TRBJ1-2	TGCGCCAGCAGTGGGCGAAGAGGAGGGCCCTTTTATGGCTACACCTTC	CASSGRRGGPFYGYTF
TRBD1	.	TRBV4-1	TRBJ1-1	TGCGCCAGCACCTCGGGGACAGGGCCTAACACTGAAGCTTTCTTT	CASTSGTGPNTEAFF
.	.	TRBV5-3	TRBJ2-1	TGTGCCAGAAGCTTGGAAGTCCGAGGGGGAAACTACAATGAGCAGTTCTTC	CARSLEVRGGNYNEQFF
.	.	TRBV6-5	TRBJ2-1	TGTGCCAGCAGCGTAGCGGCCGTTTCCTACAATGAGCAGTTCTTC	CASSVAAVSYNEQFF
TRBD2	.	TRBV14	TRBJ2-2	TGTGCCAGCAGCCAAGATGTAGATAGCGGGAGGGCCGACACCGGGGAGCTGTTTTTT	CASSQDVDSGRADTGELFF
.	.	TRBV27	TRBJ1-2	TGTGCCAGCAGTCCGTCGACAGGCAACTATGGCTACACCTTC	CASSPSTGNYGYTF